Sequencing of this T cell receptor (beta chain) was carried out in a study of blood T cells in healthy people across ages. Regarding the study as a whole: Diversity figures based on one million T cells were deemed too low.

Germline V CDR1 and CDR2: DFQATT, SNEGSKA (reference sequence). The CDR3 has 14 amino acids. V was pared by 4 bases and J by 0 bases, with 12 bases between. A remark on this clonotype: Its antigen is unknown.

Together with a sample-barcoded 5' primer, a J-beta primer mix was included in a second PCR lasting about 7 to 11 cycles. Individual samples furnished no less than 2.5 million CDR3-containing paired-end reads apiece. TCRdb analysed the 5' RACE reads with MiXCR anew, one entry per CDR3 protein. The sample yields about 1 million distinct CDR3 sequences, roughly 24% seen once. The data also belong to a second study, concerning T cells of mothers and their children.

The chain combines TRBV20-1 with TRBJ2-5; TRBD1 or TRBD2 may be the D gene (5 bases each). The source of this sequence is a girl aged 2-10 years in good health. The sequenced material came from blood. CDR3 amino acids: CSAIPLGHQETQYF. The CDR3 nucleotides are TGCAGTGCTATACCCTTGGGACACCAAGAGACCCAGTACTTC.